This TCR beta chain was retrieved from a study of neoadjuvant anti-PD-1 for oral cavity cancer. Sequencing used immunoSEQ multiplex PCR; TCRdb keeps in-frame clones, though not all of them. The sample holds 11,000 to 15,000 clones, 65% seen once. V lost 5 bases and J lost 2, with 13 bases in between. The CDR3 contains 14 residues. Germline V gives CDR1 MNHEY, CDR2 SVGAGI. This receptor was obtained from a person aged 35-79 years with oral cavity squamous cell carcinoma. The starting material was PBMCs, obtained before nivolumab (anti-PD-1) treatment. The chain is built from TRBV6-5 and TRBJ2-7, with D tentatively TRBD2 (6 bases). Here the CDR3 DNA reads TGTGCCAGCAGTAACGCCGGGGGTCCCTACGAGCAGTACTTC. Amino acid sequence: CASSNAGGPYEQYF.